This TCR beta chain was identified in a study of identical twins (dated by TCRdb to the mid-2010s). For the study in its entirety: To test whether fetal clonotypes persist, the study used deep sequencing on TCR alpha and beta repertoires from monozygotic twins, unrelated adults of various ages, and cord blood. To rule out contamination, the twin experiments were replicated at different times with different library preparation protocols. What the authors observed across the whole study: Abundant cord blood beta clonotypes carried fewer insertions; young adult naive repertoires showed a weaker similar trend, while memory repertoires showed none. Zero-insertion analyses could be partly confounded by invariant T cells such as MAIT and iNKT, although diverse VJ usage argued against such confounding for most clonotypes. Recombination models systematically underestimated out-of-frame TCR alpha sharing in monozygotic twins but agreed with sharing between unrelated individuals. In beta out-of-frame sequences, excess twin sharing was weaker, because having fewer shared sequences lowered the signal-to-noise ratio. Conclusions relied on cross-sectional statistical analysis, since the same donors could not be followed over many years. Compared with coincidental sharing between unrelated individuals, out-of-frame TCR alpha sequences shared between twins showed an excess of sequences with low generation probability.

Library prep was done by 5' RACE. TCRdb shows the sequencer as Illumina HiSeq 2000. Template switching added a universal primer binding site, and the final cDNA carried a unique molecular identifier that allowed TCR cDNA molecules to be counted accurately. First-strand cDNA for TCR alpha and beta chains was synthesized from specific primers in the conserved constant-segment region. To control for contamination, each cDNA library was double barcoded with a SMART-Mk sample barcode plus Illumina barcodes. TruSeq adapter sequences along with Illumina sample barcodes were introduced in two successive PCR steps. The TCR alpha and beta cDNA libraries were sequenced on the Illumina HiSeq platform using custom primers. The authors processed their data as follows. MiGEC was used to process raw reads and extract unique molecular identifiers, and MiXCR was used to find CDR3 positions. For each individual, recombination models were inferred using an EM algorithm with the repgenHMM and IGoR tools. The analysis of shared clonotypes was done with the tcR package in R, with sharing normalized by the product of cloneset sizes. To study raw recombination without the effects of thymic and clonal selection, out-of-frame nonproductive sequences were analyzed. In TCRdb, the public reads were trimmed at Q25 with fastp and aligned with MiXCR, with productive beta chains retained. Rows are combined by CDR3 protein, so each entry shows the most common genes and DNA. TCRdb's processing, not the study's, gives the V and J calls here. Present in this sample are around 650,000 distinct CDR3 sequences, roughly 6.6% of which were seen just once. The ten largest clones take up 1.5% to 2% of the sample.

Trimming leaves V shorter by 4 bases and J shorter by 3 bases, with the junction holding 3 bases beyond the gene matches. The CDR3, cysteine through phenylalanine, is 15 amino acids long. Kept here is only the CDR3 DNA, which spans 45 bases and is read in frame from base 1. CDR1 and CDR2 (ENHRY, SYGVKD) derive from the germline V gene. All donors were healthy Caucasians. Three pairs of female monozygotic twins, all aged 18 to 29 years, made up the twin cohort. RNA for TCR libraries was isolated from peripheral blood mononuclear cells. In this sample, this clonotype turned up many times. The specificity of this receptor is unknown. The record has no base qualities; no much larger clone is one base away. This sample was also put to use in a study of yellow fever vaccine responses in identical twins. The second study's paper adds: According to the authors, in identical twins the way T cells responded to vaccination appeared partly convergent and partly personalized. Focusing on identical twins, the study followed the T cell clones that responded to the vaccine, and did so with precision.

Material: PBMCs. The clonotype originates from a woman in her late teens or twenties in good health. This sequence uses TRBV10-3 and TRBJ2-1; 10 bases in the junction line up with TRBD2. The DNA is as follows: TGTGCCATCAGTGCGGCTAGCGGGAGCTACAATGAGCAGTTCTTC. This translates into CAISAASGSYNEQFF.